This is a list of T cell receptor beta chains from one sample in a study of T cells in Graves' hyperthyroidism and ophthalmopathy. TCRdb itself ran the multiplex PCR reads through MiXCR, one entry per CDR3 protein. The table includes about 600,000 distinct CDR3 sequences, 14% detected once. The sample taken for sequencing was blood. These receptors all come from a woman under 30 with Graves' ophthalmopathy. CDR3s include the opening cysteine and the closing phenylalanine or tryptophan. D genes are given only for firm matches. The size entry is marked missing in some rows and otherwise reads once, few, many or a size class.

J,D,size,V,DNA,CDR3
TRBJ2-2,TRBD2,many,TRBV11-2,TGTGCCAGCAGCTTAGGGAGCGGGAGTACCGGGGAGCTGTTTTTT,CASSLGSGSTGELFF
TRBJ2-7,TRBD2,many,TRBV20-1,TGCAGTGCTTTAAGAGCGGGATCCGCCGAGCAGTACTTC,CSALRAGSAEQYF
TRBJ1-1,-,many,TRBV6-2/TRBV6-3,TGTGCCAGCAGTTTGCTGTCGGGGAACACTGAAGCTTTCTTT,CASSLLSGNTEAFF
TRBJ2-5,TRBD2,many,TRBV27,TGTGCCAGCAGTTCAGGACTAGCGGGAGGCCGGGGGGAGACCCAGTACTTC,CASSSGLAGGRGETQYF
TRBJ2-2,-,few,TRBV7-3,TGTGCCAGCAGCGCCGGGTTAGGGGATTACGGGGAGCTGTTTTTT,CASSAGLGDYGELFF
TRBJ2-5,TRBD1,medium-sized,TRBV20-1,TGCAGTGCTACTCGGGACAGTTTAATTCAAGAGACCCAGTACTTC,CSATRDSLIQETQYF
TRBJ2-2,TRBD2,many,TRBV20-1,TGCAGTGCTCCCAAGGGAGGGACGGGTACCGGGGAGCTGTTTTTT,CSAPKGGTGTGELFF
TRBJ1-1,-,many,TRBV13,TGTGCCAGCAGCCGGCGGACTGAAGCTTTCTTT,CASSRRTEAFF
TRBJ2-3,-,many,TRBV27,TGTGCCAGCAGTTCGTTTAGTGCTAGCACAGATACGCAGTATTTT,CASSSFSASTDTQYF
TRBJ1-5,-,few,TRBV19,TGTGCCAGTAGTAGGGGGCGGGACGGTAATCAGCCCCAGCATTTT,CASSRGRDGNQPQHF
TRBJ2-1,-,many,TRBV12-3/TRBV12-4,TGTGCCAGCAATATCGGGGGCTACAATGAGCAGTTCTTC,CASNIGGYNEQFF
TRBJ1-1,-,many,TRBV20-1,TGCAGTGCTAGAGAAGAGGGCACGAACACTGAAGCTTTCTTT,CSAREEGTNTEAFF
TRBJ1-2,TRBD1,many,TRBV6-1,TGTGCCAGCAGTCCCGAGGGACAGGGAAGCTATGGCTACACCTTC,CASSPEGQGSYGYTF
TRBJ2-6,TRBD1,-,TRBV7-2,TGTGCCAGCAGCCGGGGACAGGGGATCACTGGGGCCAACGTCCTGACTTTC,CASSRGQGITGANVLTF
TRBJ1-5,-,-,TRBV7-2,TGTGCCAGCAGCTTACAGACGGGGGATGGCAATCAGCCCCAGCATTTT,CASSLQTGDGNQPQHF
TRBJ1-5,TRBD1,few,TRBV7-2,TGTGTCAGCAGCGCCACCCCCGGGACAGGGGGCGGCGGTCAGCCCCAGCATTTT,CVSSATPGTGGGGQPQHF
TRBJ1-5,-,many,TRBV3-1,TGTGCCAGCAGCGTTGGGCATGCTGATCAGCCCCAGCATTTT,CASSVGHADQPQHF
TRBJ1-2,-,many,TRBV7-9,TGTGCCAGCGGCGCGACAGACTATGGCTACACCTTC,CASGATDYGYTF
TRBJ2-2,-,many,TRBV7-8,TGTGCCAGCAGCCTTTCAGGAGTAGTCACCGGGGAGCTGTTTTTT,CASSLSGVVTGELFF
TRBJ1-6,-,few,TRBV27,TGTGCCAGCAGTTTATCGGGGACAACCACGATGAGCTCCTATAATTCACCCCTCCACTTT,CASSLSGTTTMSSYNSPLHF
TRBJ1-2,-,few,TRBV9,TGTGCCAGCAGCGTAGCAGCTGGGGGCCCGGGGTTAGGCTACACCTTC,CASSVAAGGPGLGYTF
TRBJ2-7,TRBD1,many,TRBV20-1,TGCAGTGCTAGAGAAGGTACAGGGGGCTACGAGCAGTACTTC,CSAREGTGGYEQYF
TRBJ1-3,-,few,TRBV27,TGTGCCAGCAGTCCACGCTCTGGAAACACCATATATTTT,CASSPRSGNTIYF
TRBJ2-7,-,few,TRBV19,TGTGCCAGTAGTATAAGACCGGGACATTTATCCTACGAGCAGTACTTC,CASSIRPGHLSYEQYF
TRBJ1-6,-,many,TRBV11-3,TGTGCCAGCAGCTTATCGGGGAATAATTCACCCCTCCACTTT,CASSLSGNNSPLHF
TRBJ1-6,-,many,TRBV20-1,TGCAGTGCTAGAGTCACACTGGGGGGAGGGGATTCACCCCTCCACTTT,CSARVTLGGGDSPLHF
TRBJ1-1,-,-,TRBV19,TGTGCCAGTAGTTTCGGGGGGCAAGTCACTGAAGCTTTCTTT,CASSFGGQVTEAFF
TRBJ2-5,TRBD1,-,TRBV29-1,TGCAGCGTCGCAGGACAGGGGGGGACCCAGTACTTC,CSVAGQGGTQYF
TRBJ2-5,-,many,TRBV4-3,TGCGCCAGCAGCCAAGGTGTTGGCGATTTGGAGACCCAGTACTTC,CASSQGVGDLETQYF
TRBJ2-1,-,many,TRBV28,TGTGCCAGCAGTTTCGTAACGTCCCTGGGGCCCAATGAGCAGTTCTTC,CASSFVTSLGPNEQFF
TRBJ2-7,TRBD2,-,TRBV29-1,TGCAGCGTAGCCGGGACTAGCGATGGCTACGAGCAGTACTTC,CSVAGTSDGYEQYF
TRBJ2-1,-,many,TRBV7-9,TGTGCCAGCAGCTTAGATCTGGGTAACAATGAGCAGTTCTTC,CASSLDLGNNEQFF
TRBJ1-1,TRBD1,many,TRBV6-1,TGTGCCAGCATTGACAGGGAGGAGATGAACACTGAAGCTTTCTTT,CASIDREEMNTEAFF
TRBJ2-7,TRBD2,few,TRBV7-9,TGTGCCAGCAGCCCCCCTTTTCGACTAGCGGGAGGCTACGAGCAGTACTTC,CASSPPFRLAGGYEQYF
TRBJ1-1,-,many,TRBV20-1,TGCAGTGCCCCGGACACCTTGAACACTGAAGCTTTCTTT,CSAPDTLNTEAFF
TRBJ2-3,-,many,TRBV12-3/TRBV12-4,TGTGCCAGCAGTTTTGGCGCAGATACGCAGTATTTT,CASSFGADTQYF
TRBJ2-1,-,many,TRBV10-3,TGTGCCATCAGTGGCAGAATGGACGGCTACAATGAGCAGTTCTTC,CAISGRMDGYNEQFF
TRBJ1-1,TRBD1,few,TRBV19,TGTGCCAGTAGTTCAAAGGGGGCTACTGAAGCTTTCTTT,CASSSKGATEAFF
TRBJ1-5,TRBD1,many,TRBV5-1,TGCGCCAGCAGCTTGGAGGGACAGAAGGCTAACCAGCCCCAGCATTTT,CASSLEGQKANQPQHF
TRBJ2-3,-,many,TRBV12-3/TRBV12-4,TGTGCCAGCAGGCCAGCGCGCCGGGCAGATACGCAGTATTTT,CASRPARRADTQYF
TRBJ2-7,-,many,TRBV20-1,TGCAGTGCTCGGACCCAACCGGGACTTACCCTCTACGAGCAGTACTTC,CSARTQPGLTLYEQYF
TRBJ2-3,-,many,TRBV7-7,TGTGCTAGCAGCTTACGCGGGGACATCCCGTGGGGCACAGATACGCAGTATTTT,CASSLRGDIPWGTDTQYF
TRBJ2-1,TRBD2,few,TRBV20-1,TGCAGTGCCCCGCCGACACTAGCGGGAGGTCTTGGCGCCTACAATGAGCAGTTCTTC,CSAPPTLAGGLGAYNEQFF
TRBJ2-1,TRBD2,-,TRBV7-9,TGTGCCAGCAGCTTAACCCGGGGGGGGAATGAGCAGTTCTTC,CASSLTRGGNEQFF
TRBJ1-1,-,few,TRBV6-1,TGTGCCAGCAGCCCCCCGGCCCGTACTGAAGCTTTCTTT,CASSPPARTEAFF
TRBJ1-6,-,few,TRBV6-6,TGTGCCAGCAGTTACTCGCCGTCCGGGTATTCACCCCTCCACTTT,CASSYSPSGYSPLHF
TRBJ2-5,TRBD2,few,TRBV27,TGTGCCAGCAGTCCCTTTTGCGGGAGGTACCAAGAGACCCAGTACTTC,CASSPFCGRYQETQYF
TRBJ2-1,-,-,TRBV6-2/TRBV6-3,TGTGCCAGCCCCCGGGGTCGGGATGGGAATGAGCAGTTCTTC,CASPRGRDGNEQFF
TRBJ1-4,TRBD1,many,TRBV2,TGTGCCAGCAGTGAAGTGGCGGGGAACAGGGGTGAAAAACTGTTTTTT,CASSEVAGNRGEKLFF
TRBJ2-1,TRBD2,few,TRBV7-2,TGTGCCAGTAGTGCGGGACTAGCGGGAGGAAAGGGGCAGTTCTTC,CASSAGLAGGKGQFF
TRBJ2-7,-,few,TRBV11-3,TGTGCCAGCAGCTCAAGAGGAACCTACGAGCAGTACTTC,CASSSRGTYEQYF
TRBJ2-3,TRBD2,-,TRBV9,TGTGCCAGCAGCTCGAGGGAGGGCGTGCGCACAGATACGCAGTATTTT,CASSSREGVRTDTQYF
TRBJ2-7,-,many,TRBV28,TGTGCCAGCAGTCACGGACAGGGGGCGTCTAGCGGGAGGGCCGCATACGAGCAGTACTTC,CASSHGQGASSGRAAYEQYF
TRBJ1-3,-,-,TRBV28,TGTGCCAGCAGCCCTTATCGGGTCTCTGGAAACACCATATATTTT,CASSPYRVSGNTIYF
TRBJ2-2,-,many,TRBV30,TGTGCCTGGGACAAGTCGAACACCGGGGAGCTGTTTTTT,CAWDKSNTGELFF